This TCR beta chain was recorded in a study of blood T cell repertoires in COVID-19. As for the study in general: T cells, B-cell-depleted T cells, or PBMCs provided the cDNA or gDNA that served as material.

In the original processing: How many nucleated cells were present was estimated from reference gene primer amplification. TCRdb keeps only in-frame clones here, not all; method: immunoSEQ multiplex PCR. The DNA was the basis for D and trimming; V, J and clone size are from that table. The sample yields over 110,000 clones, around 89% seen once. Trimming stripped 4 bases from V and 4 bases from J, with 19 bases between. Germline CDR1 and CDR2: GTSNPN and SVGIG (reference sequence). The CDR3 consists of 15 residues. This TCR was recovered from a human donor in a cohort sampled during active COVID-19. The sequenced sample consisted of peripheral blood. The chain employs TRBV30 and TRBJ1-2; D possibly corresponds to TRBD1 (6 bases). The CDR3 loop is CAWTPGIGGAYGYTF. CDR3 DNA sequence: TGTGCCTGGACCCCGGGTATCGGGGGGGCCTATGGCTACACCTTC.